The 32 T cell receptor beta chains below were found in one sample sequenced in a study of cytomegalovirus exposure and HLA in healthy donors. Primers included in the PCR were 60 Vbeta and 13 Jbeta primers. The data were produced by immunoSEQ multiplex PCR, yet TCRdb's version contains in-frame clones alone and is incomplete. The table has about 260,000 clones, almost 85% seen once. Sequenced: PBMCs. These receptors came from a woman aged 35 to 49 in good health and CMV-seropositive.

The genes are TRBV5-1 and TRBJ1-2; no definite D call. Trimming left V 4 bases short and J 7 bases short, with 14 bases between. The germline gives CDR1 SGHRS, CDR2 YFSETQ. The CDR3 contains 13 residues. The chain's CDR3 is CASSDGLYSGYTF. In DNA, the CDR3 is TGCGCCAGCAGCGACGGACTGTACAGTGGCTACACCTTC.

The V gene is TRBV27, the J gene TRBJ2-3; D is unresolved. Trimming shortened V by 0 bases and J by 2 bases, and 3 bases separated the two germline ends. CDR1 is MNHEY and CDR2 is SMNVEV in the germline V gene (reference sequence). This CDR3 region has 13 residues. CDR3 amino acids: CASSLSITDTQYF. CDR3 nucleotide sequence: TGTGCCAGCAGTTTATCTATCACAGATACGCAGTATTTT.

The chain uses TRBV25-1 and TRBJ2-2; TRBD1 might be the D (6 bases). The CDR3 loop spans 15 amino acids. The germline gives CDR1 MGHDK, CDR2 SYGVNS. V dropped 5 bases and J dropped 0 bases, with 10 bases sitting between them. CDR3 DNA sequence: TGTGCCAGCAGTCAACAGGGCCCGAACACCGGGGAGCTGTTTTTT. Amino acid sequence: CASSQQGPNTGELFF.

The chain employs TRBV6-1 and TRBJ1-4; 7 bases map to TRBD1. The germline V gene has CDR1 MNHNS and CDR2 SASEGT. The trim removed 6 bases at V and 3 bases at J, leaving 4 bases unmatched. The CDR3 contains 14 residues. The CDR3 DNA is TGTGCCAGCAGGCGACAGGGCCCTAATGAAAAACTGTTTTTT. Translating gives CASRRQGPNEKLFF.

This chain connects TRBV10-3 to TRBJ2-1, with D maybe TRBD2 (6 bases). The CDR3 runs 18 residues. The V and J ends lost 2 bases and 0 bases respectively, with 17 bases between them. Germline lookup yields CDR1 ENHRY and CDR2 SYGVKD. The CDR3 DNA sequence: TGTGCCATCAGTGAGCCCGACGGAGGGAAGGGCTCCTACAATGAGCAGTTCTTC. Protein product: CAISEPDGGKGSYNEQFF.

The chain has TRBV4-2 and TRBJ1-4; 9 nucleotides line up with TRBD1. Trimming cost V 0 bases and J 3 bases; bases outside gene matches: 5. The CDR3 is 17 amino acids. The germline V gene encodes CDR1 LGHNA and CDR2 YNFKEQ. Here the CDR3 reads CASSQDGQGRANEKLFF. DNA for the CDR3: TGTGCCAGCAGCCAAGATGGACAGGGGAGGGCTAATGAAAAACTGTTTTTT.

The rearrangement uses TRBV7-3 and TRBJ2-7, with 10 bases that match TRBD2. V lost 0 bases and J lost 12; bases outside the gene matches: 11. CDR3 size: 15 residues. Germline CDR1 is SGHTA and CDR2 is FQGTGA. The CDR3 DNA sequence: TGTGCCAGCAGCTTAACTGGACTAGCGGAGGACTTGCGGTACTTC. Protein: CASSLTGLAEDLRYF.

The rearrangement links TRBV5-6 to TRBJ1-4; 9 bases match TRBD1. Germline V gives CDR1 SGHDT, CDR2 YYEEEE. The CDR3 consists of 15 residues. V was pared by 0 bases and J by 11 bases, with 8 bases of the junction left unmatched. The CDR3 DNA reads as TGTGCCAGCAGCTTGGGCCGACAGGGGGTTAGGAAACTGTTTTTT. Its translation is CASSLGRQGVRKLFF.

The J gene is TRBJ2-7, the V gene TRBV6-5; D is perhaps TRBD2 (5 bases). The CDR3 has 14 amino acids. In germline, CDR1 is MNHEY, CDR2 SVGAGI. With 5 bases removed from V and 2 bases from J, the gap between germline ends came to 13 bases. In nucleotides, the CDR3 is TGTGCCAGCAGTACCCGCCGGGGAGCCTACGAGCAGTACTTC. Translating gives CASSTRRGAYEQYF.

The chain couples TRBV21-1 to TRBJ2-5; TRBD2, the table's D call, was not compared with the DNA. TRBV21-1 constitutes a pseudogene. The CDR3 runs 14 residues. CDR3 region: CASSPPSGKETQYF. CDR3 in DNA: TGTGCCAGCAGCCCGCCTAGCGGTAAAGAGACCCAGTACTTC.

This clone has a single count. The same CDR3 also results from other DNA sequences found in this sample. This sequence joins TRBV6-5 and TRBJ1-1, with TRBD1 identical over 8 bases. Germline assignment: CDR1 MNHEY and CDR2 SVGAGI. V was pared by 5 bases and J by 11 bases, with 7 bases of the junction left unmatched. The CDR3 spans 12 residues. DNA of the CDR3: TGTGCCAGCAGTACTAACAGGGGGAGGGCTTTCTTT. Translating it yields CASSTNRGRAFF.

In nucleotides, the CDR3 is TGTGCCAGCAGTACAGACGACACAGATACGCAGTATTTT. This sequence encodes CASSTDDTDTQYF. The chain combines TRBV27 with TRBJ2-3; no definite D call. CDR1 and CDR2 from the germline V gene are MNHEY and SMNVEV (reference sequence). CDR3 length equals 13 residues. V lost 5 bases and J 2 bases, leaving 8 bases between the germline ends.

The table lists this clone with a count of one. The V call is TRBV4-3, the J call TRBJ2-2, with 11 bases aligning to TRBD2. V dropped 1 base and J dropped 1; count of bases not matched to a gene: 8. Germline CDR1 LGHNA, CDR2 YSLEER. The CDR3 is made up of 19 amino acids. The CDR3, as DNA: TGCGCCAGCAGCCAAGTTCCCCAACTAGCGGGAGAGAACACCGGGGAGCTGTTTTTT. It specifies CASSQVPQLAGENTGELFF.

This rearrangement joins TRBV19 to TRBJ1-1, with D uncertain. CDR1 and CDR2 from the germline V gene are LNHDA and SQIVND (reference sequence). The V and J ends lost 1 base and 11 bases respectively, with 8 bases between them. The CDR3 has 11 residues. CDR3 in DNA: TGTGCCAGTAGTATAGGCCAGGTGGCTTTCTTT. Its translation is CASSIGQVAFF.

This chain connects TRBV5-6 to TRBJ2-7; the D is unclear. With 0 bases removed from V and 1 base from J, the gap between germline ends came to 5 bases. Germline CDR1 is SGHDT and CDR2 is YYEEEE. This CDR3 is built from 13 residues. CDR3: CASSLEQSYEQYF. The CDR3 DNA reads as TGTGCCAGCAGCTTGGAACAGTCCTACGAGCAGTACTTC.

This clone was counted a few times. V usage is TRBV6-6 and J usage is TRBJ2-7; 10 bases are a match to TRBD1. This CDR3 spans 15 amino acids. The germline V gene encodes CDR1 MNHNY and CDR2 SVGAGI (reference sequence). Unmatched junction bases numbered 8, after V lost 5 bases and J lost 4 bases. CDR3 in amino acids: CASSARDRGRYEQYF. In DNA form, the CDR3 reads TGTGCCAGCAGTGCCCGGGACAGGGGTCGATACGAGCAGTACTTC.

The rearrangement joins TRBV6-5 to TRBJ1-4, with D tentatively TRBD1 (6 bases). V shed 6 bases and J shed 8 bases, with 19 bases lying between them. The CDR3 consists of 15 residues. CDR1 is MNHEY, CDR2 SVGAGI, per germline. Here the CDR3 DNA reads TGTGCCAGCAGCCCTCGGACAGCTCTAGGGGAAAAACTGTTTTTT. This encodes CASSPRTALGEKLFF.

The rearrangement joins TRBV19 to TRBJ1-5; D unresolved. Trimming took off 6 bases at V and 2 bases at J, with 14 bases between the two ends. Germline lookup yields CDR1 LNHDA and CDR2 SQIVND (reference sequence). This CDR3 is built from 15 residues. The DNA of the CDR3 is TGTGCCAGTAGAGCAAATACGATGGGCAATCAGCCCCAGCATTTT. Translated: CASRANTMGNQPQHF. Full variable domain (outside the CDR3, taken from reference TRBV19 and TRBJ1-5): DGGITQSPKYLFRKEGQNVTLSCEQNLNHDAMYWYRQDPGQGLRLIYYSQIVNDFQKGDIAEGYSVSREKKESFPLTVTSAQKNPTAFYLCASRANTMGNQPQHFGDGTRLSIL.

This CDR3 reads CASSQDTNRAYEQYF. Here the CDR3 DNA reads TGCGCCAGCAGCCAAGATACGAACAGAGCCTACGAGCAGTACTTC. V is TRBV4-3 and J is TRBJ2-7; D unresolved. The CDR3 covers 15 residues. The V and J ends lost 0 bases and 2 bases respectively, with 11 bases between them. CDR1 and CDR2 (germline): LGHNA, YSLEER.

The V and J genes are TRBV5-6 and TRBJ2-7; D not resolved. Germline assignment: CDR1 SGHDT and CDR2 YYEEEE. The V end lost 0 bases, the J end lost 0 bases, and 7 bases lay between the germline ends. The CDR3 totals 14 residues. For the CDR3, the DNA is TGTGCCAGCAGCTTGGCTTGGAGCTCCTACGAGCAGTACTTC. It is translated as CASSLAWSSYEQYF.

The chain combines TRBV19 with TRBJ1-1; D may be TRBD1 (6 bases). CDR3 length equals 13 residues. Germline CDR1 is LNHDA and CDR2 is SQIVND (reference sequence). The V end was cut by 5 bases, the J end by 4 bases, with 11 bases between. The CDR3 region is CASSQTGSTEAFF. CDR3 nucleotides: TGTGCCAGTAGTCAAACAGGGTCCACTGAAGCTTTCTTT.

This rearrangement joins TRBV9 to TRBJ1-2; D is ambiguous. V lost 0 bases to trimming and J lost 3 bases, with 18 bases between them. From germline, CDR1 is SGDLS and CDR2 YYNGEE. This CDR3 contains 17 residues. This CDR3 is CASSVELSPRVDYGYTF. CDR3 bases: TGTGCCAGCAGCGTAGAGCTGAGCCCTCGGGTAGACTATGGCTACACCTTC.

The rearrangement links TRBV15 to TRBJ2-1, with a tentative D call TRBD1 (6 bases). The CDR3 loop spans 16 amino acids. The V gene lost 0 bases and the J gene lost 4 bases, with 13 bases spanning the gap. Germline V lookup: CDR1 LNHNV, CDR2 YYDKDF (reference sequence). The CDR3 reads CATSRDFRGPYNEQFF. For the CDR3, the DNA is TGTGCCACCAGCAGAGATTTCAGGGGACCGTACAATGAGCAGTTCTTC.

The CDR3 sequence is CASSGPLREKLFF. In DNA, the CDR3 is TGTGCCAGCAGTGGGCCCCTGCGGGAAAAACTGTTTTTT. V is TRBV25-1 and J is TRBJ1-4; D is unresolved. CDR3 size: 13 residues. Between the trimmed V and J ends, which lost 4 bases and 8 bases, there was a span of 11 bases. Germline lookup yields CDR1 MGHDK and CDR2 SYGVNS. Filled out from reference TRBV25-1 and TRBJ1-4, the complete variable domain reads EADIYQTPRYLVIGTGKKITLECSQTMGHDKMYWYQQDPGMELHLIHYSYGVNSTEKGDLSSESTVSRIRTEHFPLTLESARPSHTSQYLCASSGPLREKLFFGSGTQLSVL.

In its sample, this clone was seen a few times. The rearrangement joins TRBV4-2 to TRBJ1-4; D is possibly TRBD1 (6 bases). This CDR3 region has 16 residues. V dropped 1 base and J dropped 8 bases, with 17 bases sitting between them. The germline CDR1 and CDR2 sequences are LGHNA and YNFKEQ. The CDR3 DNA follows: TGTGCCAGCAGCCAAGGGAACACAGGGTTAGGGGAAAAACTGTTTTTT. It is translated as CASSQGNTGLGEKLFF.

This clone was detected once. The genes are TRBV5-1 and TRBJ2-1; 7 nucleotides match TRBD2. The trim removed 4 bases at V and 10 bases at J, leaving 11 bases unmatched. This CDR3 is built from 14 residues. Germline lookup yields CDR1 SGHRS and CDR2 YFSETQ. The CDR3 nucleotides are TGCGCCAGCAGCCGGGGACCGCTCGGGGGGGAGCAGTTCTTC. Translating gives CASSRGPLGGEQFF.

This clone was recorded once. This sequence joins TRBV7-3 and TRBJ2-7; TRBD1 matches at 8 bases. The CDR3 is made up of 19 amino acids. V lost 1 base, J lost 0 bases, and 14 bases stayed unmatched. Germline lookup yields CDR1 SGHTA and CDR2 FQGTGA. Here the CDR3 DNA reads TGTGCCAGCAGCTTAAATACAGGGGGAGGAGCCCCTAGCTCCTACGAGCAGTACTTC. Translating gives CASSLNTGGGAPSSYEQYF.

The count of this clone is one. The rearrangement joins TRBV15 to TRBJ2-2, with D possibly TRBD2 on 6 matching bases. V gave up 0 bases and J gave up 6 bases, with 11 bases separating them. CDR1 is LNHNV, CDR2 YYDKDF, per germline (reference sequence). The length of the CDR3 is 15 residues. The CDR3 sequence: CATSRDHGRSGELFF. Written as DNA, the CDR3 is TGTGCCACCAGCAGAGATCACGGGAGATCCGGGGAGCTGTTTTTT.

The V gene is TRBV4-3, the J gene TRBJ2-5; TRBD2 matches at 7 bases. Unmatched junction bases numbered 7, after V lost 1 base and J lost 5 bases. Germline V gives CDR1 LGHNA, CDR2 YSLEER. The CDR3 runs 15 residues. The CDR3 is CASSQGRTRLETQYF. The DNA of the CDR3 is TGCGCCAGCAGCCAAGGGCGGACTAGACTGGAGACCCAGTACTTC.

The table lists this clone with a count of one. This chain joins TRBV2 and TRBJ1-5; D not certain. V was pared by 3 bases and J by 9 bases, with 9 bases between. Germline assignment: CDR1 SNHLY and CDR2 FYNNEI. The CDR3 is made up of 12 amino acids. The CDR3 spells CASSETSGPQHF. In DNA form, the CDR3 reads TGTGCCAGCAGTGAGACGTCGGGGCCCCAGCATTTT.

This sequence joins TRBV7-2 and TRBJ2-3, with a possible D match to TRBD2 (6 bases). CDR1 is SGHTA, CDR2 FQGNSA, per germline. V lost 1 base, J lost 0 bases, and 14 bases lay in between. CDR3 length: 17 amino acids. The CDR3 spells CASSLGRGLTSTDTQYF. The CDR3 DNA follows: TGTGCCAGCAGCTTAGGGAGAGGACTAACCAGCACAGATACGCAGTATTTT.

This chain connects TRBV7-6 to TRBJ2-6; weak D call: TRBD1 (5 bases). Germline assignment: CDR1 SGHVS and CDR2 FNYEAQ. V was shortened by 4 bases and J by 2 bases, with 12 bases between the two germline ends. The CDR3 contains 16 residues. This CDR3 is CASSSLDSPGANVLTF. In DNA form, the CDR3 reads TGTGCCAGCAGCTCCCTAGACAGCCCTGGGGCCAACGTCCTGACTTTC.